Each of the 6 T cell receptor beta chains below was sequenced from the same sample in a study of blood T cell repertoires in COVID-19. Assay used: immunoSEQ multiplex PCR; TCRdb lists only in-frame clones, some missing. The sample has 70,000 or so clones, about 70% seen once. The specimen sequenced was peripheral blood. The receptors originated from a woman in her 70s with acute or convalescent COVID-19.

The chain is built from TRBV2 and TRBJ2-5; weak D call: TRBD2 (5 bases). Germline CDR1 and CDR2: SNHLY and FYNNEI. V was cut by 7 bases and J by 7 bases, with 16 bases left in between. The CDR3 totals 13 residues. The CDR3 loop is CASNTEGRGTQYF. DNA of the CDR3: TGTGCCAGCAACACAGAAGGACGGGGGACCCAGTACTTC.

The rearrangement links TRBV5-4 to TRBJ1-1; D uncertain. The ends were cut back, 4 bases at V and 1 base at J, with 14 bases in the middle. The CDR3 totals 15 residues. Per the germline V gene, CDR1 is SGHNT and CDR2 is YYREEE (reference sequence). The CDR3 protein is CASSPPGAENTEAFF. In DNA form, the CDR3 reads TGTGCCAGCAGCCCACCGGGAGCTGAGAACACTGAAGCTTTCTTT.

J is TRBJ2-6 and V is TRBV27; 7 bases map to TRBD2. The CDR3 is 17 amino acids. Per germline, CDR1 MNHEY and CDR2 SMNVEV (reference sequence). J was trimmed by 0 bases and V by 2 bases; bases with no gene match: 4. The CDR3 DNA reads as TGTGCCAGCAGTTTAGGGGCGGGAGTCTCTGGGGCCAACGTCCTGACTTTC. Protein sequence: CASSLGAGVSGANVLTF.

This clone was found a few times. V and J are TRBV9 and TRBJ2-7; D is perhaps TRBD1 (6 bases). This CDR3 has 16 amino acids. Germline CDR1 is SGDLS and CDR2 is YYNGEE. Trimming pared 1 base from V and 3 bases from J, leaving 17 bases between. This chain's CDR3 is CASSVKPDRRYYEQYF. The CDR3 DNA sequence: TGTGCCAGCAGCGTAAAACCCGACAGGCGGTACTACGAGCAGTACTTC.

The CDR3 bases are TGTGCCAGTAGTATCTCAACAGGGCAGAGGGATTCACCCCTCCACTTT. Translating gives CASSISTGQRDSPLHF. The V call is TRBV19, the J call TRBJ1-6; D possibly corresponds to TRBD1 (6 bases). The CDR3 totals 16 residues. Trimming stripped 3 bases from V and 8 bases from J, with 17 bases between. CDR1 and CDR2 (germline): LNHDA, SQIVND (reference sequence).

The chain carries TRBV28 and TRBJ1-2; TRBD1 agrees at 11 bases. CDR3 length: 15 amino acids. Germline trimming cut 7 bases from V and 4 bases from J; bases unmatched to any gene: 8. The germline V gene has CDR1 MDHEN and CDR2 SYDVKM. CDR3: CASTTRGQGVYGYTF. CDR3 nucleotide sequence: TGTGCCAGCACCACGAGGGGACAGGGGGTCTATGGCTACACCTTC.